Shown below are 24 T cell receptor beta chains from a single sample sequenced in a study of T cell responses to AZD1222 COVID-19 vaccine. TCRdb's copy holds only in-frame clones and misses some; the assay was immunoSEQ multiplex PCR. The sample has 85,000 to 130,000 clones, around nine tenths seen once. Sequences were derived from peripheral blood, sampled 28 days after the second dose of the MenACWY control vaccine. These receptors were obtained from an adult who received the MenACWY meningococcal vaccine as a control.

This sequence joins TRBV7-9 and TRBJ1-1; D is uncertain. This CDR3 spans 15 amino acids. Per germline, CDR1 SEHNR and CDR2 FQNEAQ (reference sequence). V dropped 5 bases and J dropped 3 bases, with 16 bases sitting between them. CDR3 nucleotides: TGTGCCAGCAGCCCTCCCGAGGGAGGGTACACTGAAGCTTTCTTT. Protein: CASSPPEGGYTEAFF.

V usage is TRBV10-2 and J usage is TRBJ1-4, with 8 bases aligning to TRBD1. Trimming at V came to 8 bases and at J to 6 bases, leaving 11 bases not matched to a gene. This CDR3 is 15 amino acids long. The germline gives CDR1 WSHSY, CDR2 SAAADI. The CDR3 loop reads CASSQTGAYDEKLFF. The DNA for the CDR3 is TGCGCCAGCTCCCAGACAGGGGCCTATGATGAAAAACTGTTTTTT.

The rearrangement uses TRBV2 and TRBJ2-7; D ambiguous. V was trimmed by 7 bases and J by 5 bases, leaving 6 bases between them. Per germline, CDR1 SNHLY and CDR2 FYNNEI. This CDR3 contains 10 residues. CDR3 loop: CASKVNEQYF. DNA of the CDR3: TGTGCCAGCAAAGTTAACGAGCAGTACTTC. Complete variable domain (other parts from reference TRBV2 and TRBJ2-7): EPEVTQTPSHQVTQMGQEVILRCVPISNHLYFYWYRQILGQKVEFLVSFYNNEISEKSEIFDDQFSVERPDGSNFTLKIRSTKLEDSAMYFCASKVNEQYFGPGTRLTVT.

The genes are TRBV28 and TRBJ2-7; weak D call: TRBD2 (7 bases). V was pared by 5 bases and J by 3 bases, with 17 bases between. The germline V gene has CDR1 MDHEN and CDR2 SYDVKM. This CDR3 has 15 amino acids. The CDR3 reads CASSPSGGGRYEQYF. CDR3 in DNA: TGTGCCAGCAGTCCTTCTGGGGGGGGCCGCTACGAGCAGTACTTC.

The chain combines TRBV5-6 with TRBJ1-1, with D possibly matching TRBD1 (5 bases). Germline values: CDR1 SGHDT, CDR2 YYEEEE. V lost 4 bases to trimming and J lost 4 bases, with 14 bases between them. This CDR3 region has 14 residues. The CDR3 bases are TGTGCCAGCAGCGGGAGCGGGGGAGGCACTGAAGCTTTCTTT. Its translation is CASSGSGGGTEAFF.

The rearrangement links TRBV18 to TRBJ1-3; D call uncertain. Looked up from germline, CDR1 is KGHSH and CDR2 is LQKENI. The CDR3 totals 17 residues. V lost 2 bases and J 0 bases, leaving 14 bases between the germline ends. CDR3 in DNA: TGTGCCAGCTCACCAACGGCAGGTCGCACCTCTGGAAACACCATATATTTT. This sequence encodes CASSPTAGRTSGNTIYF.

Many counts were recorded for this clone. The chain combines TRBV24-1 with TRBJ1-5; D is uncertain. Germline V gives CDR1 KGHDR, CDR2 SFDVKD. The V and J ends lost 6 bases and 3 bases respectively, with 14 bases between them. This CDR3 has 15 amino acids. Here the CDR3 reads CATSTGGRINQPQHF. The CDR3 nucleotides read TGTGCCACCAGTACCGGTGGCCGGATCAATCAGCCCCAGCATTTT.

The rearrangement uses TRBV11-2 and TRBJ1-5; 11 nucleotides line up with TRBD1. The V gene's germline CDR1 is SGHAT and CDR2 FQNNGV. The CDR3 is 14 residues long. Trimming took 5 bases from V and 8 from J; bases not matched to a gene: 5. The CDR3 nucleotides read TGTGCCAGCAGCACTGTGGGACAGGGGGAGCCCCAGCATTTT. Protein: CASSTVGQGEPQHF. Full variable domain (missing parts from reference TRBV11-2 and TRBJ1-5): EAGVAQSPRYKIIEKRQSVAFWCNPISGHATLYWYQQILGQGPKLLIQFQNNGVVDDSQLPKDRFSAERLKGVDSTLKIQPAKLEDSAVYLCASSTVGQGEPQHFGDGTRLSIL.

This sequence joins TRBV7-2 and TRBJ1-2, with 7 bases lining up with TRBD1. V was clipped by 1 base and J by 6 bases; unmatched bases: 5. Germline-derived CDR1 and CDR2 are SGHTA and FQGNSA. There are 14 residues in the CDR3. The DNA of the CDR3 is TGTGCCAGCAGCTTAGTTAGGACAGGCCATGGCTACACCTTC. This codes for CASSLVRTGHGYTF.

In this sample, this clone turned up a few times. This rearrangement joins TRBV18 to TRBJ1-3, with a weak D call TRBD1 (6 bases). Germline V gives CDR1 KGHSH, CDR2 LQKENI. The CDR3 is made up of 17 amino acids. Trimming shortened V by 0 bases and J by 5 bases, and 17 bases separated the two germline ends. In DNA form, the CDR3 reads TGTGCCAGCTCACCACCGTCCCAGGGGATTGGTAGAAACACCATATATTTT. The encoded protein is CASSPPSQGIGRNTIYF.

The J gene is TRBJ1-5, the V gene TRBV19; D is undetermined. The CDR3 runs 13 residues. Looked up from germline, CDR1 is LNHDA and CDR2 is SQIVND (reference sequence). Deletions cut 3 bases from V and 9 bases from J, with 12 bases between. The CDR3 DNA is TGTGCCAGTAGTATTCGGGGTGAGATGCCCCAGCATTTT. Its protein is CASSIRGEMPQHF.

The chain links TRBV5-4 to TRBJ2-5, with TRBD2 matching 12 bases. This CDR3 contains 15 residues. Trimming at V came to 4 bases and at J to 3 bases, leaving 4 bases not matched to a gene. Germline V gives CDR1 SGHNT, CDR2 YYREEE (reference sequence). CDR3 sequence (DNA): TGTGCCAGCAGCACGCGACTAGCGGGGGAAGAGACCCAGTACTTC. Encoded protein: CASSTRLAGEETQYF. Drawing the rest from reference TRBV5-4 and TRBJ2-5, the complete variable domain is ETGVTQSPTHLIKTRGQQVTLRCSSQSGHNTVSWYQQALGQGPQFIFQYYREEENGRGNFPPRFSGLQFPNYSSELNVNALELDDSALYLCASSTRLAGEETQYFGPGTRLLVL.

This clone was counted many times. This chain uses TRBV10-2 with TRBJ1-1, with D possibly matching TRBD1 (5 bases). V was shortened by 7 bases and J by 6 bases, with 9 bases between the two germline ends. The CDR3 runs 11 residues. CDR1 and CDR2 from the germline V gene are WSHSY and SAAADI. This chain's CDR3 is CASTRGAEAFF. CDR3 sequence (DNA): TGCGCCAGCACCCGGGGGGCTGAAGCTTTCTTT.

The chain joins TRBV2 to TRBJ2-5; TRBD1 or TRBD2 may be the D gene (5 bases each). V lost 6 bases and J lost 1, with 9 bases in between. CDR3 length: 13 residues. Germline V gene sequence: CDR1 SNHLY, CDR2 FYNNEI. CDR3 region: CASRGDLQETQYF. The CDR3 DNA is TGTGCCAGCAGGGGGGATCTCCAAGAGACCCAGTACTTC.

V is TRBV18 and J is TRBJ1-6, with unresolved D. The length of the CDR3 is 13 residues. CDR1 is KGHSH and CDR2 is LQKENI in the germline V gene. Trimming removed 4 bases from V and 10 bases from J, with 11 bases in between. For the CDR3, the DNA is TGTGCCAGCTCACAGGAGGTATCGTCACCCCTCCACTTT. Protein sequence: CASSQEVSSPLHF.

This clone was found once. Here the CDR3 reads CASSLLLVDGPSTDTQYF. In DNA form, the CDR3 reads TGTGCCAGCAGTTTGTTGCTGGTTGACGGCCCTAGCACAGATACGCAGTATTTT. J is TRBJ2-3 and V is TRBV28; no reliable D call. The CDR3 totals 18 residues. Trimming removed 3 bases at V and 0 bases at J, with 19 bases between. Germline V gives CDR1 MDHEN, CDR2 SYDVKM.

The V call is TRBV19, the J call TRBJ1-1, with a tentative D call TRBD1 (6 bases). The germline V gene encodes CDR1 LNHDA and CDR2 SQIVND (reference sequence). This CDR3 is built from 16 residues. V shed 6 bases and J shed 4 bases, with 21 bases lying between them. The CDR3 region is CASRKERGPGGTEAFF. CDR3 coding DNA: TGTGCCAGTAGAAAGGAGCGGGGGCCGGGGGGCACTGAAGCTTTCTTT. Complete variable domain (other parts from reference TRBV19 and TRBJ1-1): DGGITQSPKYLFRKEGQNVTLSCEQNLNHDAMYWYRQDPGQGLRLIYYSQIVNDFQKGDIAEGYSVSREKKESFPLTVTSAQKNPTAFYLCASRKERGPGGTEAFFGQGTRLTVV.

The chain combines TRBV28 with TRBJ1-1, with no clear D. CDR3 length: 15 amino acids. The germline V gene has CDR1 MDHEN and CDR2 SYDVKM. V was trimmed by 2 bases and J by 1 base, leaving 11 bases between them. CDR3 sequence reads: CASSLLGLGNTEAFF. CDR3 bases: TGTGCCAGCAGTTTACTAGGCCTGGGGAACACTGAAGCTTTCTTT.

The rearrangement joins TRBV4-3 to TRBJ2-1; 7 bases line up with TRBD1. The CDR3 is 15 amino acids. With 4 bases clipped from V and 0 bases from J, the junction kept 3 bases outside the gene matches. Germline lookup yields CDR1 LGHNA and CDR2 YSLEER. The CDR3 bases are TGCGCCAGCAGCCTGGGACAGTACTCCTACAATGAGCAGTTCTTC. It is translated as CASSLGQYSYNEQFF.

The genes are TRBV9 and TRBJ1-4; 7 bases agree with TRBD1. CDR3 size: 15 residues. Germline loops: CDR1 SGDLS, CDR2 YYNGEE. V gave up 6 bases and J gave up 5 bases; unmatched junction bases: 10. In nucleotides, the CDR3 is TGTGCCAGCACCCTTTCAGGACAGGAAAATGAAAAACTGTTTTTT. Translated: CASTLSGQENEKLFF. Supplemented by reference TRBV9 and TRBJ1-4, the full variable domain reads DSGVTQTPKHLITATGQRVTLRCSPRSGDLSVYWYQQSLDQGLQFLIQYYNGEERAKGNILERFSAQQFPDLHSELNLSSLELGDSALYFCASTLSGQENEKLFFGSGTQLSVL.

The rearrangement uses TRBV4-1 and TRBJ1-5; D is unclear. Germline-derived CDR1 and CDR2 are MGHRA and YSYEKL. V lost 0 bases, J lost 1 base, and 10 bases lay in between. The CDR3 is 16 amino acids. The CDR3 spells CASSQDHGLSNQPQHF. CDR3 sequence (DNA): TGCGCCAGCAGCCAAGATCACGGGTTAAGCAATCAGCCCCAGCATTTT.

The V gene is TRBV28, the J gene TRBJ1-5; D is undetermined. The V and J ends lost 4 bases and 6 bases respectively, with 16 bases between them. CDR1 is MDHEN and CDR2 is SYDVKM in the germline V gene. The length of the CDR3 is 15 residues. CDR3 sequence reads: CASSSAGGRLQPQHF. The CDR3 DNA reads TGTGCCAGCAGTTCTGCCGGAGGGAGGCTTCAGCCCCAGCATTTT.

The V and J genes are TRBV4-3 and TRBJ2-3, with D uncertain. This CDR3 comprises 15 residues. V lost 0 bases, J lost 5 bases, and 12 bases lay in between. Germline V CDR1 and CDR2: LGHNA, YSLEER. CDR3 sequence: CASSQERRLKDTQYF. CDR3 nucleotide sequence: TGCGCCAGCAGCCAAGAAAGGAGACTCAAAGATACGCAGTATTTT.

The J gene is TRBJ1-1, the V gene TRBV28; 8 bases align to TRBD1. Germline CDR1 is MDHEN and CDR2 is SYDVKM. The CDR3 has 17 residues. The V segment lost 3 bases and the J segment 6 bases; nucleotides outside the gene matches: 15. CDR3 DNA sequence: TGTGCCAGCAGTTTTCCGACCCCCACATTACAGGGGGCTGAAGCTTTCTTT. This sequence encodes CASSFPTPTLQGAEAFF.